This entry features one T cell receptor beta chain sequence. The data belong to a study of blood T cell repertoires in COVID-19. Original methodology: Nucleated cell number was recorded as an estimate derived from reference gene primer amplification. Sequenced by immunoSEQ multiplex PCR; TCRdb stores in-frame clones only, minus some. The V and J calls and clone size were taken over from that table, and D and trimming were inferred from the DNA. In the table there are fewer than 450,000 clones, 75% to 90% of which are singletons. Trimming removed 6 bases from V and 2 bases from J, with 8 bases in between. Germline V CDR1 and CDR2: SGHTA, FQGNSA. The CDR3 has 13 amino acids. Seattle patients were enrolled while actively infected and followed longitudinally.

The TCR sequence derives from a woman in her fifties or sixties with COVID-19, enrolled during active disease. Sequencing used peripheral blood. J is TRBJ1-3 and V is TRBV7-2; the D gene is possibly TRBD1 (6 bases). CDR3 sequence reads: CASRNRAGNTIYF. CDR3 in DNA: TGTGCCAGCAGGAACAGGGCTGGAAACACCATATATTTT.